What follows are 27 T cell receptor beta chains derived from one specimen sequenced in a study of CD8 T cells in ankylosing spondylitis. TCRdb re-derived calls from the 5' RACE reads in MiXCR, one entry per CDR3 protein. The profile shows over 110,000 distinct CDR3 sequences, 8% to 9% of them singletons. Specimen: synovial fluid, either unsorted or a sorted T cell fraction (not recorded which). The receptor source for this set is a male donor with ankylosing spondylitis.

This clonotype has more than one count but fewer than ten. The rearrangement joins TRBV7-2 to TRBJ2-5, with 11 bases fitting TRBD1. CDR1 and CDR2 (germline): SGHTA, FQGNSA. The CDR3 length is 15 residues. V shed 5 bases and J 7 bases; nucleotides not matched to a gene: 9. CDR3 DNA sequence: TGTGCCAGCAGCGACCGGACAGGGGGCGCAGGGACCCAGTACTTC. Translated, it gives CASSDRTGGAGTQYF.

This clonotype was seen more than once but under ten times. This sequence joins TRBV20-1 and TRBJ1-2, with D tentatively TRBD1 (5 bases). The germline V gene encodes CDR1 DFQATT and CDR2 SNEGSKA (reference sequence). CDR3 length: 11 residues. V lost 3 bases to trimming and J lost 7 bases, with 9 bases between them. This CDR3 is CSASGASGYTF. CDR3 in DNA: TGCAGTGCTAGTGGGGCCTCTGGCTACACCTTC.

In its sample, this clonotype was seen many times. The chain carries TRBV28 and TRBJ1-2; tentative D call: TRBD1 (6 bases). This CDR3 comprises 14 residues. In germline, CDR1 is MDHEN, CDR2 SYDVKM. Trimming left V 10 bases short and J 5 bases short, with 20 bases between. The CDR3 loop reads CATSRGGPVYGYTF. The CDR3 DNA follows: TGTGCCACTTCGAGGGGGGGGCCTGTTTATGGCTACACCTTC.

This clonotype was counted at least ten times. The chain combines TRBV7-9 with TRBJ2-7; unclear D gene. This CDR3 is 12 amino acids long. With 3 bases removed from V and 3 bases from J, the gap between germline ends came to 6 bases. Per germline, CDR1 SEHNR and CDR2 FQNEAQ (reference sequence). CDR3 DNA sequence: TGTGCCAGCAGCTTCGTAAACTACGAGCAGTACTTC. This gives the protein CASSFVNYEQYF.

The rearrangement links TRBV27 to TRBJ2-7; no reliable D call. V lost 5 bases to trimming and J lost 6 bases, with 14 bases between them. Per germline, CDR1 MNHEY and CDR2 SMNVEV (reference sequence). The length of the CDR3 is 13 residues. The CDR3 protein is CASSIFSTREQYF. CDR3 nucleotide sequence: TGTGCCAGCAGTATCTTCAGCACGCGCGAGCAGTACTTC.

This clonotype was seen repeatedly, ten times or more. This chain connects TRBV20-1 to TRBJ2-1, with 14 positions matching TRBD2. CDR1 DFQATT and CDR2 SNEGSKA come from the germline V gene (reference sequence). The CDR3 totals 16 residues. The V and J ends lost 3 bases and 8 bases, in that order; junction bases with no gene match: 9. CDR3 sequence reads: CSASGLGLAGADEQFF. For the CDR3, the DNA is TGCAGTGCTAGTGGGTTGGGACTAGCGGGAGCGGATGAGCAGTTCTTC.

The chain is built from TRBV20-1 and TRBJ2-5; 8 bases map to TRBD1. Trimming removed 6 bases from V and 7 bases from J; junction bases left unmatched: 13. CDR1 is DFQATT and CDR2 is SNEGSKA in the germline V gene (reference sequence). This CDR3 has 14 amino acids. The CDR3 protein is CSAQGQGGFVTQYF. The CDR3 region has the DNA TGCAGTGCCCAAGGACAGGGTGGGTTTGTGACCCAGTACTTC.

The rearrangement uses TRBV29-1 and TRBJ1-1, with D possibly matching TRBD1 (6 bases). The ends were cut back, 4 bases at V and 1 base at J, with 13 bases in the middle. Germline V CDR1 and CDR2: SQVTM, ANQGSEA. CDR3 length: 14 residues. The CDR3 region is CSVVPGAENTEAFF. As DNA, the CDR3 is TGCAGCGTTGTCCCAGGGGCCGAGAACACTGAAGCTTTCTTT.

The DNA for the CDR3 is TGTGCCAGCAGCTTGGCCGCCTCCGGGACCACCTACGAGCAGTACTTC. Its protein is CASSLAASGTTYEQYF. This chain links TRBV5-6 with TRBJ2-7; TRBD1 or TRBD2 may be the D gene (5 bases each). Germline CDR1 reads SGHDT; CDR2 reads YYEEEE. This CDR3 is built from 16 residues. V was trimmed by 0 bases and J by 2 bases, leaving 15 bases between them.

The chain is built from TRBV20-1 and TRBJ2-7; D perhaps matches TRBD1 (6 bases). Germline V gives CDR1 DFQATT, CDR2 SNEGSKA (reference sequence). The CDR3 contains 11 residues. The V and J ends lost 1 base and 9 bases respectively, with 10 bases between them. CDR3: CSARGDNWQYF. Written as DNA, the CDR3 is TGCAGTGCTAGAGGGGACAATTGGCAGTACTTC.

The chain is built from TRBV6-2 or TRBV6-3 and TRBJ1-1, with a weak D call TRBD1 (5 bases). V was cut by 8 bases and J by 1 base, with 11 bases left in between. The V gene's germline CDR1 is MNHEY and CDR2 SVGEGT. This CDR3 contains 13 residues. In DNA form, the CDR3 reads TGTGCCAGCCGCTGGGACCAGAACACTGAAGCTTTCTTT. It specifies CASRWDQNTEAFF.

This clonotype was recorded many times. The DNA for the CDR3 is TGTGCCAGCAGTTTCCCCCCGGTAGGAGGATCACCCCTCCACTTT. Translation gives CASSFPPVGGSPLHF. The gene calls are TRBV12-3 or TRBV12-4 and TRBJ1-6; D unclear. The CDR3 is 15 amino acids. With 3 bases removed from V and 10 bases from J, the gap between germline ends came to 16 bases.

This clonotype was found many times. The V gene is TRBV12-3 or TRBV12-4, the J gene TRBJ2-1, with TRBD2 matching over 10 bases. With 6 bases clipped from V and 3 bases from J, the junction kept 5 bases outside the gene matches. The CDR3 length is 15 residues. CDR3 nucleotide sequence: TGTGCCAGCAGCCTGAGCGGGGGGGACTACAATGAGCAGTTCTTC. Its protein is CASSLSGGDYNEQFF.

V and J are TRBV29-1 and TRBJ1-1, with D unresolved. There are 11 residues in the CDR3. Germline V gene data show CDR1 as SQVTM and CDR2 as ANQGSEA. Trimming cost V 1 base and J 7 bases, with 7 bases left between them. As DNA, the CDR3 is TGCAGCGTTGAAGTTGGCTATGAAGCTTTCTTT. Amino acids: CSVEVGYEAFF.

This clonotype showed up many times. This chain uses TRBV20-1 with TRBJ2-7; no clear D gene. From germline, CDR1 is DFQATT and CDR2 SNEGSKA (reference sequence). This CDR3 has 12 residues. Trimming cost V 5 bases and J 1 base, with 9 bases left between them. CDR3 coding DNA: TGCAGTGCTGATCCACCTTCCTACGAGCAGTACTTC. Translating gives CSADPPSYEQYF.

This clonotype was picked up many times. The rearrangement links TRBV29-1 to TRBJ1-1; D gene ambiguous. The ends were cut back, 5 bases at V and 4 bases at J, with 5 bases in the middle. The CDR3 length is 10 residues. Germline V lookup: CDR1 SQVTM, CDR2 ANQGSEA. The CDR3 loop is CSVKPTEAFF. In DNA form, the CDR3 reads TGCAGCGTTAAACCCACTGAAGCTTTCTTT.

By its share, this clonotype is medium-sized (0.01 to 0.1%). The V gene is TRBV10-3, the J gene TRBJ2-5; D ambiguous. The CDR3 runs to 13 residues. Deletions cut 6 bases from V and 5 bases from J, with 13 bases between. Germline values: CDR1 ENHRY, CDR2 SYGVKD. Here the CDR3 reads CAISLTARETQYF. CDR3 nucleotide sequence: TGTGCCATCAGCTTGACCGCGAGGGAGACCCAGTACTTC.

The chain recombines TRBV5-4 with TRBJ2-3; D is unclear. V was cut by 6 bases and J by 5 bases, with 7 bases left in between. CDR1 and CDR2 (germline): SGHNT, YYREEE (reference sequence). CDR3 size: 11 residues. The CDR3 region has the DNA TGTGCCAGCACCGTCAGAGATACGCAGTATTTT. It encodes CASTVRDTQYF.

The chain employs TRBV12-3 or TRBV12-4 and TRBJ1-5; TRBD1 matches at 9 bases. V lost 6 bases and J lost 2; bases outside the gene matches: 5. The CDR3 has 15 residues. DNA of the CDR3: TGTGCCAGCAGGCCGACAGGGGGGCGCAATCAGCCCCAGCATTTT. Translating gives CASRPTGGRNQPQHF.

This clonotype has at least ten counts. The V and J genes are TRBV2 and TRBJ1-4; perhaps TRBD1 as D (6 bases). There are 15 residues in the CDR3. V lost 4 bases to trimming and J lost 3 bases, with 12 bases between them. Per germline, CDR1 SNHLY and CDR2 FYNNEI. CDR3 sequence: CASSGARGSNEKLFF. The CDR3, as DNA: TGTGCCAGCAGTGGAGCGAGGGGGTCTAATGAAAAACTGTTTTTT.

This chain joins TRBV4-3 and TRBJ2-7; D is perhaps TRBD1 or TRBD2 (5 bases each). This CDR3 is 13 amino acids long. V lost 3 bases and J lost 12, with 18 bases in between. Germline V gives CDR1 LGHNA, CDR2 YSLEER. The CDR3 sequence: CASSQAREQGRYF. CDR3 DNA: TGCGCCAGCAGCCAGGCAAGAGAGCAGGGACGGTACTTC.

This clonotype was counted ten times or more. V gene TRBV7-2 combines with J gene TRBJ1-5; no reliable D call. Germline CDR1 reads SGHTA; CDR2 reads FQGNSA. Trimming took 0 bases from V and 3 from J, leaving 6 bases between them. The CDR3 consists of 14 residues. The CDR3 loop is CASSLASFNQPQHF. In DNA form, the CDR3 reads TGTGCCAGCAGCTTAGCGAGTTTCAATCAGCCCCAGCATTTT. Drawing the rest from reference TRBV7-2 and TRBJ1-5, the complete variable domain is GAGVSQSPSNKVTEKGKDVELRCDPISGHTALYWYRQSLGQGLEFLIYFQGNSAPDKSGLPSDRFSAERTGGSVSTLTIQRTQQEDSAVYLCASSLASFNQPQHFGDGTRLSIL.

Many counts were recorded for this clonotype. The chain uses TRBV20-1 and TRBJ1-1; tentatively, D is TRBD1 (5 bases). V was cut by 3 bases and J by 6 bases, with 11 bases left in between. The CDR3 is 12 residues long. CDR1 and CDR2 (germline): DFQATT, SNEGSKA (reference sequence). The CDR3 nucleotides are TGCAGTGCTAGGGACATTGGGGCTGAAGCTTTCTTT. It translates to CSARDIGAEAFF.

This chain links TRBV4-2 with TRBJ2-1; tentatively, D is TRBD1 (5 bases). The CDR3 length is 14 residues. Germline assignment: CDR1 LGHNA and CDR2 YNFKEQ. Trimming removed 7 bases at V and 3 bases at J, with 13 bases between. The CDR3 loop reads CASKAQGNYNEQFF. The CDR3 DNA is TGTGCCAGCAAAGCTCAGGGAAACTACAATGAGCAGTTCTTC.

The V gene is TRBV10-2, the J gene TRBJ2-1, with a tentative D call TRBD2 (5 bases). In germline, CDR1 is WSHSY, CDR2 SAAADI. V lost 11 bases and J lost 8, with 22 bases in between. The CDR3 is 14 residues long. The CDR3 DNA sequence: TGCGCCGCGAAGGAGGACTCCGGCCCCCATGAGCAGTTCTTC. Translation gives CAAKEDSGPHEQFF.

The J gene is TRBJ1-4, the V gene TRBV18; TRBD1 matches 10 bases. Germline V gene sequence: CDR1 KGHSH, CDR2 LQKENI. V lost 6 bases, J lost 6 bases, and 7 bases stayed unmatched. The CDR3 consists of 15 residues. The CDR3 reads CASSRGQGVYEKLFF. CDR3 DNA sequence: TGTGCCAGCTCGCGCGGACAGGGGGTTTATGAAAAACTGTTTTTT. Using reference TRBV18 and TRBJ1-4 for the parts outside the CDR3, the full variable domain is NAGVMQNPRHLVRRRGQEARLRCSPMKGHSHVYWYRQLPEEGLKFMVYLQKENIIDESGMPKERFSAEFPKEGPSILRIQQVVRGDSAAYFCASSRGQGVYEKLFFGSGTQLSVL.

Ten or more counts support this clonotype. The rearrangement uses TRBV10-3 and TRBJ1-1, with D possibly TRBD1 on 5 matching bases. Trimming shortened V by 0 bases and J by 1 base, and 9 bases separated the two germline ends. The V gene's germline CDR1 is ENHRY and CDR2 SYGVKD. The CDR3 runs to 15 residues. The CDR3 bases are TGTGCCATCAGTGAGTCGAGGCAGGGGAACACTGAAGCTTTCTTT. Its translation: CAISESRQGNTEAFF.